What follows are 30 T cell receptor beta chains derived from one specimen sequenced in a study of T cell repertoires in cytomegalovirus infection. TCRdb ran MiXCR on the reads and lists one entry per CDR3 protein. The table records around 530,000 distinct CDR3 sequences, around 27% of them present only once. The sample consisted of PBMCs. The receptor source for this set is a human donor in good health (CMV status not recorded). Some clones in this sample may be carry-over from other donors' samples.

This clonotype was counted between two and nine times. This may arise from a read error, as a much more abundant clone is one base away. This rearrangement joins TRBV7-8 to TRBJ1-1; D remains unclear. Germline V CDR1 and CDR2: SGHVS, FQNEAQ. The CDR3 totals 14 residues. The CDR3 DNA reads TGTGCCAACAGCCAGCGAGGGATGAACACTGAAGCTTTCTTT. This sequence encodes CANSQRGMNTEAFF.

The chain couples TRBV19 to TRBJ2-6, with 9 bases fitting TRBD1. Germline V lookup: CDR1 LNHDA, CDR2 SQIVND (reference sequence). CDR3 length: 16 amino acids. Trimming at V came to 8 bases and at J to 0 bases, leaving 5 bases not matched to a gene. CDR3 DNA: TGTGCCAGTCGGACAGGGGCTGCCTCTGGGGCCAACGTCCTGACTTTC. Amino acids: CASRTGAASGANVLTF.

CDR3 DNA: TGTGCCAGCAGTTACACAGCCCGCACCAATGAGCAGTTCTTC. The encoded protein is CASSYTARTNEQFF. The chain combines TRBV6-2 or TRBV6-3 with TRBJ2-1, with D unresolved. Looked up from germline, CDR1 is MNHEY and CDR2 is SVGEGT. The CDR3 is 14 amino acids. V was clipped by 2 bases and J by 6 bases, with 11 bases between them.

The chain couples TRBV5-4 to TRBJ2-2; TRBD2 might be the D (5 bases). The V and J ends lost 3 bases and 0 bases respectively, with 12 bases between them. The CDR3 is 16 residues long. Per germline, CDR1 SGHNT and CDR2 YYREEE (reference sequence). The CDR3 spells CASSWARGANTGELFF. CDR3 DNA sequence: TGTGCCAGCAGCTGGGCCCGGGGAGCGAACACCGGGGAGCTGTTTTTT.

This clonotype has at least ten counts. V is TRBV7-4 and J is TRBJ2-7; D not certain. The V and J ends lost 2 bases and 2 bases respectively, with 16 bases between them. The CDR3 is made up of 16 amino acids. Looked up from germline, CDR1 is SGHVT and CDR2 is SQSDAQ. CDR3 loop: CASSLLRLLLTYEQYV. In DNA, the CDR3 is TGTGCCAGCAGCTTACTTCGGCTCTTACTCACCTACGAGCAGTACGTC.

J is TRBJ2-1 and V is TRBV7-2; possibly TRBD2 for D (5 bases). V dropped 5 bases and J dropped 2 bases, with 13 bases sitting between them. Germline CDR1 is SGHTA and CDR2 is FQGNSA. This CDR3 is built from 15 residues. The CDR3 DNA sequence: TGTGCCAGCAGCCCCGAGGAGGATCCCTACAATGAGCAGTTCTTC. It codes for CASSPEEDPYNEQFF.

J is TRBJ2-7 and V is TRBV19; D call uncertain. The V end lost 8 bases, the J end lost 3 bases, and 11 bases lay between the germline ends. Germline V gene sequence: CDR1 LNHDA, CDR2 SQIVND (reference sequence). CDR3 size: 12 residues. CDR3 region: CASGDTRYEQYF. In DNA form, the CDR3 reads TGTGCCAGTGGTGACACACGCTACGAGCAGTACTTC.

This clonotype was seen a few times. This chain uses TRBV7-8 with TRBJ1-1; D is unclear. CDR1 is SGHVS, CDR2 FQNEAQ, per germline. The ends were cut back, 4 bases at V and 1 base at J, with 16 bases in the middle. The CDR3 is made up of 16 amino acids. The CDR3 DNA follows: TGTGCCAGCAGCTCCATCATTGGGATGGCGAACACTGAAGCTTTCTTT. The encoded protein is CASSSIIGMANTEAFF. Looking up the rest from reference TRBV7-8 and TRBJ1-1 gives the full variable domain: GAGVSQSPRYKVAKRGQDVALRCDPISGHVSLFWYQQALGQGPEFLTYFQNEAQLDKSGLPSDRFFAERPEGSVSTLKIQRTQQEDSAVYLCASSSIIGMANTEAFFGQGTRLTVV.

This clonotype was counted many times. CDR3 nucleotide sequence: TGTGCCAGCAGTGAATCAGGACAGGGCTGGGATCAGCCCCAGCATTTT. It translates to CASSESGQGWDQPQHF. The chain employs TRBV6-1 and TRBJ1-5; TRBD1 aligns across 8 bases. The CDR3 sequence is 16 residues long. Germline CDR1 MNHNS, CDR2 SASEGT. J lost 5 bases, V lost 2 bases, and 8 bases had no gene match.

This clonotype was seen ten or more times. The chain joins TRBV28 to TRBJ2-1; 12 bases are a match to TRBD2. The CDR3 extends over 14 amino acids. Germline V lookup: CDR1 MDHEN, CDR2 SYDVKM. V trimming: 4 bases; J trimming: 10 bases; junction bases outside the gene matches: 5. CDR3 nucleotides: TGTGCCAGCAGTTCCGGACTAGCGGGAAGGGAGCAGTTCTTC. This translates into CASSSGLAGREQFF.

This clonotype was observed at least ten times. The chain is built from TRBV7-2 and TRBJ2-5, with unresolved D. Germline V lookup: CDR1 SGHTA, CDR2 FQGNSA. V dropped 6 bases and J dropped 1 base, with 15 bases sitting between them. The CDR3 sequence is 15 residues long. The CDR3 DNA is TGTGCCAGCAGGCCCGAGCCCGGATCCCAAGAGACCCAGTACTTC. Translated, it gives CASRPEPGSQETQYF.

This clonotype was seen a handful of times. The gene calls are TRBV11-2 and TRBJ1-1, with TRBD1 identical over 7 bases. The CDR3 is 16 amino acids. V trimming: 2 bases; J trimming: 4 bases; junction bases outside the gene matches: 10. Looked up from germline, CDR1 is SGHAT and CDR2 is FQNNGV. This CDR3 reads CASSLRAGGWGTEAFF. The CDR3 DNA reads TGTGCCAGCAGCTTAAGGGCAGGGGGTTGGGGCACTGAAGCTTTCTTT.

The genes are TRBV10-3 and TRBJ2-3; TRBD2 agrees at 11 bases. This CDR3 has 16 residues. CDR1 is ENHRY, CDR2 SYGVKD, per germline. The junction had 8 bases not matched to a gene; V was cut back by 4 bases and J by 5 bases. In DNA form, the CDR3 reads TGTGCCATCAGTGGAACCGGGACTAGCGGCGGAGATACGCAGTATTTT. The encoded protein is CAISGTGTSGGDTQYF.

A few counts support this clonotype. This chain uses TRBV19 with TRBJ2-2; 10 bases are a match to TRBD2. The trim removed 7 bases at V and 6 bases at J, leaving 17 bases unmatched. Germline lookup yields CDR1 LNHDA and CDR2 SQIVND (reference sequence). The CDR3 contains 18 residues. The CDR3 here is CASKTLGRLAGVAGELFF. The CDR3 bases are TGTGCCAGTAAGACGTTGGGGCGGCTAGCGGGAGTTGCCGGGGAGCTGTTTTTT.

The V call is TRBV12-5, the J call TRBJ2-1; D is unresolved. This CDR3 comprises 19 residues. V was shortened by 0 bases and J by 4 bases, with 22 bases between the two germline ends. Germline lookup yields CDR1 LGHNT and CDR2 FRNRAP. CDR3 sequence: CASGLVLLNYQSSYNEQFF. CDR3 nucleotide sequence: TGTGCTAGTGGTTTGGTACTATTGAACTACCAGTCCTCTTACAATGAGCAGTTCTTC.

This clonotype occurred a few times. J is TRBJ2-1 and V is TRBV24-1; 15 nucleotides align to TRBD2. The V gene end was trimmed by 11 bases and the J gene end by 8 bases; junction bases not matched to a gene: 18. CDR3 size: 18 residues. Germline assignment: CDR1 KGHDR and CDR2 SFDVKD. The CDR3 sequence is CASRKIGLAGGPWDEQFF. The CDR3 DNA sequence: TGTGCCAGTAGGAAAATCGGACTAGCGGGAGGGCCCTGGGATGAGCAGTTCTTC.

Many counts were recorded for this clonotype. The chain recombines TRBV6-2 or TRBV6-3 with TRBJ1-5; TRBD1 matches at 7 bases. This CDR3 is 15 amino acids long. After removal of 5 bases from V and 0 bases from J, the junction contained 4 bases not matched to a gene. From germline, CDR1 is MNHEY and CDR2 SVGEGT. Here the CDR3 reads CASSPGQHSNQPQHF. The CDR3 DNA follows: TGTGCCAGCAGTCCGGGACAGCATAGCAATCAGCCCCAGCATTTT.

The chain carries TRBV19 and TRBJ1-5, with a possible D match to TRBD1 (6 bases). From germline, CDR1 is LNHDA and CDR2 SQIVND (reference sequence). The CDR3 contains 15 residues. The germline V and J ends were trimmed by 3 bases and 4 bases, with 13 bases remaining between them. The CDR3 nucleotides read TGTGCCAGTAGTATTTGGACAAGGGGGAATCAGCCCCAGCATTTT. It translates to CASSIWTRGNQPQHF.

A few counts support this clonotype. The chain joins TRBV7-2 to TRBJ2-1; D is uncertain. CDR3 size: 16 residues. V was trimmed by 7 bases and J by 6 bases, leaving 22 bases between them. Germline values: CDR1 SGHTA, CDR2 FQGNSA. Here the CDR3 reads CASTLGWSSTGNEQFF. In DNA, the CDR3 is TGTGCCAGCACCCTTGGGTGGTCCTCAACCGGCAATGAGCAGTTCTTC. The whole variable domain, remainder taken from reference TRBV7-2 and TRBJ2-1, is GAGVSQSPSNKVTEKGKDVELRCDPISGHTALYWYRQSLGQGLEFLIYFQGNSAPDKSGLPSDRFSAERTGGSVSTLTIQRTQQEDSAVYLCASTLGWSSTGNEQFFGPGTRLTVL.

Worth noting for this clonotype: At one boundary the junction diverges from the germline segment, which might be a read error. The chain joins TRBV20-1 to TRBJ2-5; D remains ambiguous. Germline CDR1 and CDR2: DFQATT and SNEGSKA (reference sequence). The CDR3 length is 13 residues. The CDR3 protein is CSARDLSTETRYF. In nucleotides, the CDR3 is TGCAGTGCTAGAGATTTGTCCACCGAGACCCGGTACTTC.

The chain has TRBV28 and TRBJ2-7; 10 bases fit TRBD2. The V gene end was trimmed by 8 bases and the J gene end by 0 bases; junction bases not matched to a gene: 7. In germline, CDR1 is MDHEN, CDR2 SYDVKM. This CDR3 has 15 amino acids. Here the CDR3 DNA reads TGTGCCAGCCGACGCGGACTAGCGGCCTCCTACGAGCAGTACTTC. Translating it yields CASRRGLAASYEQYF.

The CDR3 region has the DNA TGTGTCTGCGGGGGGGTCAGCTATGGCTACACCTTC. This gives the protein CVCGGVSYGYTF. The J gene is TRBJ1-2, the V gene TRBV12-3 or TRBV12-4; perhaps TRBD1 as D (5 bases). There are 12 residues in the CDR3.

This sequence joins TRBV20-1 and TRBJ2-7; 8 nucleotides align to TRBD2. Germline V gives CDR1 DFQATT, CDR2 SNEGSKA (reference sequence). The ends lost 1 base at V and 6 bases at J; junction bases unmatched: 14. The CDR3 sequence is 16 residues long. The CDR3 sequence is CSARAAGGGPGSEQYF. The CDR3 nucleotides are TGCAGTGCTAGAGCCGCGGGGGGAGGGCCCGGGTCCGAGCAGTACTTC.

A word on this clonotype: One junction end does not reproduce the germline sequence, and a read error may be involved. V usage is TRBV7-6 and J usage is TRBJ2-3, with 10 positions matching TRBD2. CDR3 length: 16 amino acids. Germline CDR1 reads SGHVS; CDR2 reads FNYEAQ. CDR3 amino acids: CASTLSLAGSTDTQYF. Here the CDR3 DNA reads TGTGCCAGCACCTTATCACTAGCGGGAAGCACAGATACGCAGTATTTT.

This chain joins TRBV6-2 or TRBV6-3 and TRBJ1-4; no firm D call. CDR3 length: 15 residues. V lost 3 bases and J lost 0, with 8 bases in between. CDR1 and CDR2 from the germline V gene are MNHEY and SVGEGT. The CDR3 reads CASSYLDATNEKLFF. CDR3 nucleotides: TGTGCCAGCAGTTATTTGGATGCAACTAATGAAAAACTGTTTTTT.

The sample holds a few counts of this clonotype. J is TRBJ1-2 and V is TRBV28; possible D gene TRBD1, 5 bases. Germline lookup yields CDR1 MDHEN and CDR2 SYDVKM. CDR3 length: 13 amino acids. V dropped 2 bases and J dropped 4 bases, with 8 bases sitting between them. The CDR3 DNA is TGTGCCAGCAGTTTAGGGGGAATCTATGGCTACACCTTC. Translated, it gives CASSLGGIYGYTF.

This sequence joins TRBV11-2 and TRBJ1-4; the D gene is possibly TRBD1 (6 bases). CDR1 SGHAT and CDR2 FQNNGV come from the germline V gene. Trimming took 5 bases from V and 8 from J, leaving 21 bases between them. The CDR3 is 16 residues long. The CDR3 nucleotides are TGTGCCAGCAGCCCCCACCCGGGGGCTACGAAGGAAAAACTGTTTTTT. This translates into CASSPHPGATKEKLFF.

This clonotype was counted between two and nine times. Here the CDR3 reads CASSYAGTSGRALYEQYV. Here the CDR3 DNA reads TGTGCCAGCAGTTACGCTGGGACTAGCGGGAGAGCCTTGTACGAGCAGTACGTC. V and J are TRBV6-2 or TRBV6-3 and TRBJ2-7; 14 positions match TRBD2. CDR3 length: 18 amino acids. From germline, CDR1 is MNHEY and CDR2 SVGEGT. Trimming cost V 2 bases and J 4 bases; bases outside gene matches: 10.

In its sample, this clonotype was seen once. The V call is TRBV6-5, the J call TRBJ2-1; D is perhaps TRBD1 (7 bases). This CDR3 is 15 amino acids long. The V end lost 6 bases, the J end lost 3 bases, and 15 bases lay between the germline ends. CDR1 is MNHEY and CDR2 is SVGAGI in the germline V gene. The CDR3 DNA sequence: TGTGCCAGCAGCCAAGGAGGGGGCGTCTACAATGAGCAGTTCTTC. As protein: CASSQGGGVYNEQFF.

This clonotype was detected ten times or more. The chain has TRBV7-3 and TRBJ2-2; D ambiguous. The CDR3 extends over 14 amino acids. The V gene lost 5 bases and the J gene lost 4 bases, with 11 bases spanning the gap. Germline V CDR1 and CDR2: SGHTA, FQGTGA. The CDR3: CASSPTPATGELFF. CDR3 coding DNA: TGTGCCAGCAGCCCCACCCCGGCCACCGGGGAGCTGTTTTTT.